This T cell receptor beta chain was documented in a study of T-cell memory formation after mild COVID-19. Study-wide context: The study found TCR clusters largely donor specific.

This clonotype was recorded a few times. Its target is not known. A 5'RACE reaction primed in the constant segment made cDNA libraries of TCR alpha and TCR beta, and these carried sample barcodes and UMIs. TCRdb re-called the 5' RACE reads through MiXCR, storing one row per CDR3 protein. The sample lists roughly 150,000 distinct CDR3 sequences, roughly 14% occurring once. Regarding the study as a whole: Those CD4+ clones that contracted were mainly in CM and EM (CD8+ ones in EMRA). There was a balanced CD4/CD8 profile in clones contracting day 15 to 85, and later expanders leaned CD4+.

Trimming stripped 5 bases from V and 7 bases from J, with 8 bases between. The CDR3 contains 11 residues. This receptor was obtained from an adult woman who had mild COVID-19 (a few samples of this study predate the infection). Cell type and time point are not known. The chain joins TRBV12-3 or TRBV12-4 to TRBJ2-5; no clear D gene. Sequencing was carried out using PBMCs or a T cell subset sorted from them (not recorded which). CDR3 loop: CASSTVGTQYF. The DNA of the CDR3 is TGTGCCAGCAGTACCGTGGGGACCCAGTACTTC.